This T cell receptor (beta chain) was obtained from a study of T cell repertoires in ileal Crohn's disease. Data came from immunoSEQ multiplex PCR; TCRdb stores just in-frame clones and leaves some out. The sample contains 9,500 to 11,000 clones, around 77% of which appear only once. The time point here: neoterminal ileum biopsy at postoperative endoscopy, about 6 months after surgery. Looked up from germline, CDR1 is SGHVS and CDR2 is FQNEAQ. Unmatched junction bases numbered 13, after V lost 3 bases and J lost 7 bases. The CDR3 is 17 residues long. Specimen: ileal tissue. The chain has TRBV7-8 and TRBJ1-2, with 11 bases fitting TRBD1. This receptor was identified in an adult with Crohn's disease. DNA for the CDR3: TGTGCCAGCAGCTTGGACCAGTTGGACAGGGGGCTATTTGGCTACACCTTC. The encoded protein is CASSLDQLDRGLFGYTF.